These 4 T cell receptor beta chains were sequenced from one sample in a study of spatial heterogeneity in lung cancer. TCRdb passed the 5' RACE reads through MiXCR, listing each CDR3 protein once. This repertoire shows fewer than 65,000 distinct CDR3 sequences, nearly 6.5% found once; its top ten account for roughly 14%. The time point: sample taken at primary tumor resection. Sequencing used PBMCs, obtained at surgery. Receptors were obtained from a female donor with early-stage non-small cell lung cancer.

This clonotype was seen ten or more times. The CDR3 protein is CASSLKPERAFF. CDR3 DNA: TGTGCCAGCAGCTTGAAACCCGAAAGGGCTTTCTTT. The genes are TRBV11-1 and TRBJ1-1, with D uncertain. CDR1 SGHAT and CDR2 FQDESV come from the germline V gene (reference sequence). V was cut by 3 bases and J by 11 bases, with 13 bases left in between. This CDR3 comprises 12 residues.

This clonotype was detected many times. This chain links TRBV29-1 with TRBJ2-3; 8 nucleotides align to TRBD1. Germline-derived CDR1 and CDR2 are SQVTM and ANQGSEA. The CDR3 length is 15 residues. Trimming cost V 3 bases and J 2 bases; bases outside gene matches: 7. The CDR3 sequence is CSVDGTGAPTDTQYF. Written as DNA, the CDR3 is TGCAGCGTTGACGGGACAGGTGCGCCCACAGATACGCAGTATTTT.

Of note for this clonotype: Compared with germline, one end of the junction differs, possibly owing to a read error. The V gene is TRBV18, the J gene TRBJ1-1; D call uncertain. This CDR3 spans 14 amino acids. CDR1 is KGHSH, CDR2 LQKENI, per germline. The CDR3 DNA follows: TGTGTCAGCTCACCACCCGGTGGAAGCACTGAAGCTTTCTTT. It codes for CVSSPPGGSTEAFF.

At least ten counts were recorded for this clonotype. The J gene is TRBJ2-2, the V gene TRBV28; D may be TRBD2 (7 bases). This CDR3 has 14 amino acids. Germline V CDR1 and CDR2: MDHEN, SYDVKM. V was shortened by 2 bases and J by 5 bases, with 9 bases between the two germline ends. The CDR3 DNA reads TGTGCCAGCAGTTTAGGGGGGGCGACCGGGGAGCTGTTTTTT. Translated: CASSLGGATGELFF.